This TCR beta chain was profiled in a study of blood T cell repertoires in COVID-19. Study overall: Acute and convalescent COVID-19 samples came from the United States, Italy and Spain. Sources were T cells, B-cell-depleted T cells, or PBMCs; the material itself was cDNA or gDNA.

This CDR3 is built from 13 residues. Germline CDR1 SGHRS, CDR2 YFSETQ. V was cut by 0 bases and J by 8 bases, with 11 bases left in between. Profiling relied on immunoSEQ multiplex PCR, and the TCRdb table lists in-frame clones only, not all of them. The table records about 200,000 clones, 80% of them present only once. The specimen was peripheral blood. V and J are TRBV5-1 and TRBJ1-1; D ambiguous. This sequence was found in a woman aged 70-85 years with acute or convalescent COVID-19. CDR3 coding DNA: TGCGCCAGCAGCTTGGAACCGTACAGCGAAGCTTTCTTT. It yields the protein CASSLEPYSEAFF.